These T cell receptor beta chains were read from a single sample in a study of blood T cell repertoires in COVID-19. Clones were sequenced by immunoSEQ multiplex PCR, and TCRdb holds only the in-frame ones, with some missing. Here the sample spans roughly 170,000 clones, approximately 80% being singletons. Sequencing was performed on peripheral blood. Every receptor here comes from a human donor in a cohort sampled during active COVID-19. CDR3s include the opening cysteine and the closing phenylalanine or tryptophan. The D gene is left open where the match is weak. Clone size is shown for a subset of rows, as once, few, many or a class of expanded clone.

J gene | clone size | D gene | V gene | CDR3 protein | CDR3 DNA
TRBJ2-3 | NA | TRBD2 | TRBV5-1 | CASTSGVTDTQYF | TGCGCCAGCACTAGCGGGGTGACAGATACGCAGTATTTT
TRBJ1-2 | NA | NA | TRBV21-1 | CASSKSRNRGYYGYTF | TGTGCCAGCAGCAAAAGTCGCAACAGGGGTTATTATGGCTACACCTTC
TRBJ2-3 | once | TRBD2 | TRBV19 | CASSGGTSGPMDTQYF | TGTGCCAGTAGTGGCGGGACTAGCGGTCCGATGGATACGCAGTATTTT
TRBJ1-1 | NA | NA | TRBV6-5 | CASTQSGGRNTEAFF | TGTGCCAGCACCCAGAGCGGGGGCCGGAACACTGAAGCTTTCTTT
TRBJ2-5 | NA | TRBD2 | TRBV6-5 | CASRLAGEETQYF | TGTGCCAGCAGGCTAGCGGGGGAAGAGACCCAGTACTTC
TRBJ2-2 | NA | NA | TRBV5-1 | CASSLQGVGTGELFF | TGCGCCAGCAGCTTGCAGGGTGTAGGGACCGGGGAGCTGTTTTTT
TRBJ1-1 | NA | NA | TRBV12-3/TRBV12-4 | CASSWGGTEAFF | TGTGCCAGCAGTTGGGGGGGCACTGAAGCTTTCTTT
TRBJ1-1 | once | TRBD1 | TRBV10-1 | CASSPDREHTEAFF | TGCGCCAGCAGCCCGGACAGGGAGCACACTGAAGCTTTCTTT
TRBJ1-1 | NA | NA | TRBV5-5 | CASSFDINTEAFF | TGTGCCAGCAGCTTCGACATTAACACTGAAGCTTTCTTT
TRBJ2-1 | NA | NA | TRBV2 | CASGGSHRGEQFF | TGTGCCAGCGGGGGGTCGCATCGGGGTGAGCAGTTCTTC
TRBJ2-7 | NA | TRBD1 | TRBV27 | CASSLKGQGDEQYF | TGTGCCAGCAGTTTAAAGGGACAGGGAGACGAGCAGTACTTC
TRBJ1-6 | NA | TRBD1 | TRBV6-5 | CASSRTGPGYSPLHF | TGTGCCAGCAGCCGGACAGGTCCCGGATATTCACCCCTCCACTTT
TRBJ2-5 | NA | NA | TRBV5-5 | CASSLTTGGRETQYF | TGTGCCAGCAGCTTAACGACCGGGGGGCGTGAGACCCAGTACTTC
TRBJ1-2 | NA | NA | TRBV12-3/TRBV12-4 | CASSLRYYGYTF | TGTGCCAGCAGTTTGAGATACTATGGCTACACCTTC
TRBJ2-2 | NA | NA | TRBV18 | CASSPNAGHLTGELFF | TGTGCCAGCTCACCGAACGCAGGACACCTCACCGGGGAGCTGTTTTTT
TRBJ2-7 | NA | TRBD2 | TRBV4-2 | CASSRSSGLYEQYF | TGTGCCAGCAGCCGATCTAGCGGCCTCTACGAGCAGTACTTC
TRBJ1-6 | NA | NA | TRBV4-1 | CASSHPGDSPLHF | TGCGCCAGCAGCCATCCGGGGGATTCACCCCTCCACTTT
TRBJ2-7 | NA | NA | TRBV5-1 | CASSPGLQISYEQYF | TGCGCCAGCAGCCCGGGACTTCAAATTTCCTACGAGCAGTACTTC
TRBJ2-1 | NA | NA | TRBV28 | CASSAVRGAYVYEQFF | TGTGCCAGCAGTGCTGTCCGGGGGGCCTATGTATATGAGCAGTTCTTC
TRBJ1-1 | NA | NA | TRBV11-2 | CASSFMGGENEAFF | TGTGCCAGCAGCTTCATGGGGGGTGAAAATGAAGCTTTCTTT
TRBJ2-3 | NA | TRBD1 | TRBV29-1 | CSDTGTGRETDTQYF | TGCAGCGATACCGGGACAGGGAGGGAGACAGATACGCAGTATTTT
TRBJ1-1 | few | NA | TRBV4-1 | CASSQIQVNTEAFF | TGCGCCAGCAGCCAAATACAGGTAAACACTGAAGCTTTCTTT
TRBJ1-1 | NA | NA | TRBV27 | CASSLLVNTEAFF | TGTGCCAGCAGTCTGCTAGTGAACACTGAAGCTTTCTTT
TRBJ2-1 | once | NA | TRBV15 | CATSARNDREQFF | TGTGCCACCAGCGCCCGAAATGATCGGGAGCAGTTCTTC
TRBJ1-4 | once | TRBD1 | TRBV5-6 | CASSPGTGDEKLFF | TGTGCCAGCAGCCCGGGGACAGGGGACGAAAAACTGTTTTTT
TRBJ2-3 | NA | TRBD2 | TRBV7-3 | CASSSRLAGGTDTQYF | TGTGCCAGCAGCTCCAGACTAGCGGGGGGGACAGATACGCAGTATTTT
TRBJ2-5 | NA | NA | TRBV2 | CASRDWTDKETQYF | TGTGCCAGCAGGGATTGGACTGACAAAGAGACCCAGTACTTC
TRBJ1-2 | NA | TRBD1 | TRBV5-4 | CASSLNRGDDVYGYTF | TGTGCCAGCAGCTTGAACAGGGGAGACGACGTCTATGGCTACACCTTC
TRBJ2-5 | NA | NA | TRBV7-9 | CASSFLGPPETQYF | TGTGCCAGCAGCTTCCTGGGCCCCCCAGAGACCCAGTACTTC
TRBJ2-7 | few | NA | TRBV13 | CASSFVRREQYF | TGTGCCAGCAGCTTCGTCAGGCGTGAGCAGTACTTC
TRBJ2-7 | NA | TRBD1 | TRBV10-3 | CAIRGQGYF | TGTGCCATCAGAGGACAGGGCTACTTC
TRBJ2-2 | NA | NA | TRBV19 | CASSIGQSNTGELFF | TGTGCCAGTAGTATAGGGCAGTCGAACACCGGGGAGCTGTTTTTT
TRBJ1-4 | NA | TRBD1 | TRBV9 | CASSGTPGTDEKLFF | TGTGCCAGCAGCGGTACCCCCGGGACAGATGAAAAACTGTTTTTT
TRBJ1-1 | once | TRBD1 | TRBV7-9 | CASSSRGDTEAFF | TGTGCCAGCAGCTCCAGGGGGGACACTGAAGCTTTCTTT
TRBJ2-1 | few | TRBD1 | TRBV25-1 | CASSGPGQDNEQFF | TGTGCCAGCAGTGGACCGGGACAGGACAATGAGCAGTTCTTC
TRBJ2-7 | NA | NA | TRBV7-2 | CASSFLNEQYF | TGTGCCAGCAGCTTTCTAAACGAGCAGTACTTC
TRBJ2-5 | once | TRBD1 | TRBV11-2 | CASSPGQGVMETQYF | TGTGCCAGCAGCCCGGGACAGGGGGTGATGGAGACCCAGTACTTC
TRBJ1-2 | NA | NA | TRBV5-4 | CASSLAGGSPNYGYTF | TGTGCCAGCAGCTTGGCCGGGGGTAGTCCTAACTATGGCTACACCTTC
TRBJ2-3 | NA | TRBD1 | TRBV19 | CATRDRGNTDTQYF | TGTGCCACCCGGGACAGGGGTAACACAGATACGCAGTATTTT
TRBJ1-1 | NA | TRBD1 | TRBV13 | CASSQGQGNTEAFF | TGTGCCAGCAGCCAAGGACAGGGGAACACTGAAGCTTTCTTT
TRBJ2-6 | NA | TRBD1 | TRBV2 | CASSDRTGPGANVLTF | TGTGCCAGCAGTGACCGGACAGGACCTGGGGCCAACGTCCTGACTTTC
TRBJ2-7 | NA | NA | TRBV7-2 | CASSLEQGSIYEQYF | TGTGCCAGCAGCTTAGAACAGGGCTCCATCTACGAGCAGTACTTC
TRBJ2-5 | NA | NA | TRBV6-1 | CASSEDGLLQETQYF | TGTGCCAGCAGTGAAGACGGACTACTACAAGAGACCCAGTACTTC
TRBJ1-3 | NA | NA | TRBV12-5 | CASGLTGGTIYF | TGTGCTAGTGGTTTGACGGGGGGCACCATATATTTT
TRBJ1-3 | NA | NA | TRBV7-3 | CASSVDSSSGNTIYF | TGTGCCAGCAGCGTGGACAGTTCCTCTGGAAACACCATATATTTT
TRBJ2-7 | NA | NA | TRBV7-8 | CASSPVGGITYEQYF | TGTGCCAGCAGCCCGGTTGGGGGCATCACCTACGAGCAGTACTTC
TRBJ1-3 | NA | NA | TRBV19 | CASSPQGFSIYF | TGTGCCAGTAGTCCACAGGGATTCTCCATATATTTT
TRBJ1-1 | once | TRBD1 | TRBV7-8 | CASSPLKGADTEAFF | TGTGCCAGCAGCCCCCTGAAGGGGGCAGACACTGAAGCTTTCTTT
TRBJ2-1 | NA | NA | TRBV11-3 | CASSFAEGNEQFF | TGTGCCAGCAGCTTTGCCGAGGGCAATGAGCAGTTCTTC
TRBJ2-6 | NA | NA | TRBV11-2 | CASSFTSSGANVLTF | TGTGCCAGCAGCTTCACCAGCTCTGGGGCCAACGTCCTGACTTTC
TRBJ2-2 | NA | NA | TRBV11-3 | CASSLRGRELFF | TGTGCCAGCAGCCTAAGGGGCAGGGAGCTGTTTTTT
TRBJ2-7 | few | NA | TRBV9 | CASSLREGVRHEQYF | TGTGCCAGCAGCCTACGCGAGGGGGTACGCCACGAGCAGTACTTC
TRBJ1-1 | NA | TRBD1 | TRBV29-1 | CSEQGQLNTEAFF | TGCAGCGAACAGGGACAGCTAAACACTGAAGCTTTCTTT
TRBJ2-5 | NA | TRBD2 | TRBV20-1 | CSASRGLIYGTSKETQYF | TGCAGTGCTAGTCGGGGCCTTATATACGGGACTAGTAAGGAGACCCAGTACTTC
TRBJ1-3 | NA | NA | TRBV3-1/TRBV3-2 | CASSQARGFSGNTIYF | TGTGCCAGCAGCCAAGCTCGGGGGTTCTCTGGAAACACCATATATTTT